This T cell receptor beta chain was identified during a study of OX40 agonist ivuxolimab in advanced cancers. Study-level background: Patients received ivuxolimab, an agonistic anti-OX40 (CD134) antibody.

A remark on this clone: As yet, its antigen is unknown.

The table came from immunoSEQ multiplex PCR; TCRdb's copy has only in-frame clones and leaves some out. The sample lists about 34,000 clones; roughly 91% were seen once. General study points: Expanded clones were, on average, more numerous among CD8+ T cells than CD4+. By week 6 at 0.1 to 3.0 mg/kg, blood CD4+ and CD8+ T cells had expanded clonally.

The sequence came from an adult with an advanced solid tumor such as melanoma, head and neck, liver or kidney cancer. The specimen comprised CD4+ or CD8+ T cells sorted from blood, sampled in a trial of the OX40 agonist ivuxolimab.

CDR3 nucleotide sequence: TGTGCCAGCAGCGGGACAGGGATCTATGGCTACACCTTC. It encodes CASSGTGIYGYTF. The chain recombines TRBV2 with TRBJ1-2; 9 positions agree with TRBD1. V was pared by 6 bases and J by 4 bases, with 3 bases of the junction left unmatched. The CDR3 length is 13 residues. Germline CDR1 reads SNHLY; CDR2 reads FYNNEI.